This T cell receptor (beta chain) emerged from a study of cytomegalovirus exposure and HLA in healthy donors. Study-wide points: The presence/absence work took it that sequencing depth was about the same across donors.

Use of 60 Vbeta and 13 Jbeta primers characterized the PCR. The data were produced by immunoSEQ multiplex PCR, yet TCRdb's version contains in-frame clones alone and is incomplete. The profile shows approximately 69,000 clones, roughly 74% of them singletons. Only a few counts were recorded for this clone. Its antigen is not identified. The germline gives CDR1 MNHEY, CDR2 SVGAGI. The CDR3 extends over 16 amino acids. The V end lost 1 base, the J end lost 0 bases, and 11 bases lay between the germline ends. The chain carries TRBV6-5 and TRBJ2-3, with TRBD2 as a possible D gene (5 bases). Input material: PBMCs. This TCR came from a woman younger than 45 in good health and CMV-seropositive. Written as DNA, the CDR3 is TGTGCCAGCAGTTACTTCGCTCGCGGGAGCACAGATACGCAGTATTTT. Encoded protein: CASSYFARGSTDTQYF.